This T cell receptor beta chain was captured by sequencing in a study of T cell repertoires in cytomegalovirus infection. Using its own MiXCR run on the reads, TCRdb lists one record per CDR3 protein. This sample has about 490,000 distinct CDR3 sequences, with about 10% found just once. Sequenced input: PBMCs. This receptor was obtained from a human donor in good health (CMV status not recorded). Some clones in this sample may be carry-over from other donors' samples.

Here the CDR3 reads CASSLGGTGRFTEAFF. DNA for the CDR3: TGCGCCAGCAGCCTGGGCGGAACAGGGCGGTTCACTGAAGCTTTCTTT. The chain has TRBV5-1 and TRBJ1-1; the D gene is possibly TRBD1 (6 bases). CDR3 length equals 16 residues. V lost 4 bases and J 4 bases, leaving 20 bases between the germline ends. CDR1 and CDR2 (germline): SGHRS, YFSETQ.